The entry below gives a single TCR beta chain sequence along with its context. Trimming shortened V by 2 bases and J by 4 bases, and 9 bases separated the two germline ends. This CDR3 region has 14 residues. Per germline, CDR1 MGHDK and CDR2 SYGVNS. This entry is derived from a study of multiple sclerosis patients with progressive multifocal leukoencephalopathy. Stated time point: about a year of natalizumab therapy. The method was immunoSEQ multiplex PCR; TCRdb's version includes in-frame clones alone and lacks a portion of them. This sample carries about 25,000 clones, 75% to 95% of them seen once, and the ten largest clones take under 2.5%.

This receptor was taken from a man younger than 40 with multiple sclerosis. The chain combines TRBV25-1 with TRBJ1-5, with D uncertain. The sample consisted of PBMCs, taken from a patient treated with natalizumab. The CDR3 loop is CASSEGRLNQPQHF. DNA of the CDR3: TGTGCCAGCAGTGAAGGACGGTTGAATCAGCCCCAGCATTTT.